This is a list of T cell receptor beta chains from one sample in a study of beta chain features in type 1 diabetes. Assay: immunoSEQ multiplex PCR; the TCRdb copy retains only in-frame clones and omits some. The data show roughly 150,000 clones, almost 65% seen once. Sample: naive CD4+ T cells from blood. These receptors originate from a man aged 25 to 40 with type 1 diabetes. The CDR3 runs from the conserved cysteine through the conserved F or W. The D gene is left open where the match is weak. Rows may omit the clone size; those that give it use once, few, many or a size class.

abundance: NA
v_gene: TRBV4-3
d_gene: TRBD1
j_gene: TRBJ1-4
CDR3aa: CASSQQGVSNEKLFF
CDR3nt: TGCGCCAGCAGCCAACAGGGGGTGTCTAATGAAAAACTGTTTTTT

abundance: NA
v_gene: TRBV7-2
d_gene: NA
j_gene: TRBJ2-7
CDR3aa: CASSKQELQAYEQYF
CDR3nt: TGTGCCAGCAGCAAACAGGAGCTACAAGCCTACGAGCAGTACTTC

abundance: NA
v_gene: TRBV29-1
d_gene: NA
j_gene: TRBJ1-4
CDR3aa: CSVAPWEDEKLFF
CDR3nt: TGCAGCGTTGCACCGTGGGAAGATGAAAAACTGTTTTTT

abundance: NA
v_gene: TRBV20-1
d_gene: NA
j_gene: TRBJ1-1
CDR3aa: CSASRNTEAFF
CDR3nt: TGCAGTGCCTCAAGGAACACTGAAGCTTTCTTT

abundance: NA
v_gene: TRBV5-1
d_gene: NA
j_gene: TRBJ2-3
CDR3aa: CASSQQGNTDTQYF
CDR3nt: TGCGCCAGCAGCCAACAGGGTAACACAGATACGCAGTATTTT

abundance: NA
v_gene: TRBV9
d_gene: TRBD2
j_gene: TRBJ2-7
CDR3aa: CASSVAPAGGDYEQYF
CDR3nt: TGTGCCAGCAGCGTGGCCCCAGCGGGGGGTGACTACGAGCAGTACTTC

abundance: NA
v_gene: TRBV7-8
d_gene: TRBD2
j_gene: TRBJ2-2
CDR3aa: CASSLAREGLNTGELFF
CDR3nt: TGTGCCAGCAGCTTAGCGAGGGAGGGACTGAACACCGGGGAGCTGTTTTTT

abundance: few
v_gene: TRBV4-3
d_gene: NA
j_gene: TRBJ2-7
CDR3aa: CASSQVRGGFYEQYF
CDR3nt: TGCGCCAGCAGCCAAGTCAGGGGGGGATTCTACGAGCAGTACTTC

abundance: NA
v_gene: TRBV5-1
d_gene: NA
j_gene: TRBJ2-4
CDR3aa: CASSLVGVAKNIQYF
CDR3nt: TGCGCCAGCAGCTTGGTCGGGGTAGCCAAAAACATTCAGTACTTC

abundance: NA
v_gene: TRBV14
d_gene: NA
j_gene: TRBJ2-5
CDR3aa: CASSQDLDSQYF
CDR3nt: TGTGCCAGCAGCCAAGATCTGGACAGCCAGTACTTC

abundance: NA
v_gene: TRBV7-9
d_gene: NA
j_gene: TRBJ2-5
CDR3aa: CASSRQIETQYF
CDR3nt: TGTGCCAGCAGTCGACAAATAGAGACCCAGTACTTC

abundance: NA
v_gene: TRBV18
d_gene: NA
j_gene: TRBJ2-2
CDR3aa: CASSPPTVVNTGELFF
CDR3nt: TGTGCCAGCTCACCACCAACAGTGGTGAACACCGGGGAGCTGTTTTTT

abundance: NA
v_gene: TRBV7-9
d_gene: NA
j_gene: TRBJ2-3
CDR3aa: CASSTAGGRTDTQYF
CDR3nt: TGTGCCAGCAGCACCGCCGGGGGTCGCACAGATACGCAGTATTTT

abundance: NA
v_gene: TRBV7-2
d_gene: NA
j_gene: TRBJ2-1
CDR3aa: CASSLGSDGRGTNEQFF
CDR3nt: TGTGCCAGCAGCTTAGGCTCCGATGGCAGGGGAACCAATGAGCAGTTCTTC

abundance: NA
v_gene: TRBV29-1
d_gene: TRBD1
j_gene: TRBJ2-7
CDR3aa: CSVPGQGEYEQYF
CDR3nt: TGCAGCGTCCCCGGACAGGGTGAATACGAGCAGTACTTC

abundance: NA
v_gene: TRBV4-1
d_gene: NA
j_gene: TRBJ1-1
CDR3aa: CASSQDGGTEAFF
CDR3nt: TGCGCCAGCAGCCAAGATGGCGGCACTGAAGCTTTCTTT

abundance: few
v_gene: TRBV25-1
d_gene: NA
j_gene: TRBJ2-3
CDR3aa: CASSEGVDTQYF
CDR3nt: TGTGCCAGCAGTGAAGGGGTGGATACGCAGTATTTT

abundance: few
v_gene: TRBV7-9
d_gene: NA
j_gene: TRBJ1-1
CDR3aa: CASSYQGRGGAFF
CDR3nt: TGTGCCAGCAGCTACCAGGGGAGAGGAGGAGCTTTCTTT

abundance: NA
v_gene: TRBV4-1
d_gene: NA
j_gene: TRBJ2-2
CDR3aa: CASSQDSGAASFTGELFF
CDR3nt: TGCGCCAGCAGCCAAGATAGTGGTGCAGCGTCCTTTACCGGGGAGCTGTTTTTT

abundance: few
v_gene: TRBV9
d_gene: TRBD2
j_gene: TRBJ2-3
CDR3aa: CASSIGLAGWADTQYF
CDR3nt: TGTGCCAGCAGCATCGGACTAGCGGGATGGGCAGATACGCAGTATTTT

abundance: NA
v_gene: TRBV4-3
d_gene: NA
j_gene: TRBJ2-3
CDR3aa: CASPSRRAHTQYF
CDR3nt: TGCGCCAGCCCTAGTAGGAGGGCACATACGCAGTATTTT

abundance: NA
v_gene: TRBV21-1
d_gene: NA
j_gene: TRBJ2-1
CDR3aa: CASSKGESPGDEQFF
CDR3nt: TGTGCCAGCAGCAAAGGGGAATCACCAGGGGATGAGCAGTTCTTC